The next 27 T cell receptor beta chains were all read from a single sample in a study of blood T cell repertoires in COVID-19. Only in-frame clones appear in the TCRdb table, and some are missing; sequencing was by immunoSEQ multiplex PCR. The table has around 300,000 clones, 80% to 95% seen once; the top ten hold 6% to 7%. Sequences were obtained from peripheral blood. All receptors derive from a woman aged 25 to 39 with COVID-19, enrolled during active disease.

The chain links TRBV5-1 to TRBJ1-1; 7 positions agree with TRBD1. This CDR3 region has 14 residues. Per germline, CDR1 SGHRS and CDR2 YFSETQ. With 2 bases clipped from V and 3 bases from J, the junction kept 4 bases outside the gene matches. The CDR3 sequence is CASSFRGWDTEAFF. As DNA, the CDR3 is TGCGCCAGCAGCTTCAGGGGGTGGGACACTGAAGCTTTCTTT.

This clone has only one observation. The rearrangement joins TRBV6-5 to TRBJ2-7; D unclear. Germline lookup yields CDR1 MNHEY and CDR2 SVGAGI. The CDR3 extends over 13 amino acids. V lost 6 bases to trimming and J lost 0 bases, with 9 bases between them. The CDR3 DNA follows: TGTGCCAGCAGGACTGTTAGCTCCTACGAGCAGTACTTC. Amino acids: CASRTVSSYEQYF.

About this clone itself: The same CDR3 is also encoded by other DNA sequences in this sample. V gene TRBV5-6 combines with J gene TRBJ1-5; perhaps TRBD1 as D (6 bases). V lost 0 bases and J 2 bases, leaving 9 bases between the germline ends. The CDR3 totals 15 residues. Germline values: CDR1 SGHDT, CDR2 YYEEEE. The CDR3 DNA is TGTGCCAGCAGCTTGGCAGGGGCGGGCAATCAGCCCCAGCATTTT. Its translation: CASSLAGAGNQPQHF.

The J gene is TRBJ2-7, the V gene TRBV7-9, with 10 nucleotides matching TRBD1. CDR1 is SEHNR and CDR2 is FQNEAQ in the germline V gene (reference sequence). V shed 1 base, J shed 5 bases, and the junction held 5 bases outside the gene matches. This CDR3 contains 15 residues. CDR3 DNA: TGTGCCAGCAGCTTAGGTGGGACAGGGGCGGACGAGCAGTACTTC. Its protein product is CASSLGGTGADEQYF.

The chain recombines TRBV3-1 (or the pseudogene TRBV3-2) with TRBJ1-6; D gene uncertain. The V end lost 0 bases, the J end lost 0 bases, and 15 bases lay between the germline ends. Germline CDR1 reads LGHDT; CDR2 reads YNNKEL (reference sequence). This CDR3 region has 19 residues. CDR3 sequence: CASSQDHRRLGSYNSPLHF. CDR3 DNA sequence: TGTGCCAGCAGCCAAGATCACCGGAGACTTGGCTCCTATAATTCACCCCTCCACTTT.

The chain couples TRBV3-1 (or the pseudogene TRBV3-2) to TRBJ1-1; TRBD1 matches at 7 bases. From germline, CDR1 is LGHDT and CDR2 YNNKEL (reference sequence). The CDR3 has 16 amino acids. V lost 4 bases, J lost 1 base, and 9 bases stayed unmatched. The chain's CDR3 is CASSPLGQRPNTEAFF. CDR3 nucleotides: TGTGCCAGCAGCCCTCTGGGACAGCGACCGAACACTGAAGCTTTCTTT.

A single count supports this clone. The chain recombines TRBV28 with TRBJ2-1; 9 nucleotides align to TRBD2. J was trimmed by 6 bases and V by 4 bases; bases with no gene match: 4. CDR1 is MDHEN and CDR2 is SYDVKM in the germline V gene. The CDR3 covers 14 residues. The CDR3, as DNA: TGTGCCAGCAGTTCCGATAGCGGGAGCAATGAGCAGTTCTTC. As protein: CASSSDSGSNEQFF.

The chain recombines TRBV9 with TRBJ2-2, with a weak D call TRBD2 (5 bases). V gave up 0 bases and J gave up 0 bases, with 6 bases separating them. The CDR3 extends over 15 amino acids. The germline V gene has CDR1 SGDLS and CDR2 YYNGEE. The CDR3 DNA is TGTGCCAGCAGCGTAGCGGGGACGAACACCGGGGAGCTGTTTTTT. Residues: CASSVAGTNTGELFF.

V is TRBV27 and J is TRBJ2-7, with D possibly matching TRBD2 (5 bases). The V end lost 6 bases, the J end lost 7 bases, and 10 bases lay between the germline ends. From germline, CDR1 is MNHEY and CDR2 SMNVEV (reference sequence). The CDR3 has 11 residues. CDR3 amino acids: CASSIGEEQYF. Here the CDR3 DNA reads TGTGCCAGCAGCATCGGGGAGGAGCAGTACTTC.

This clone appeared once. The chain is built from TRBV10-3 and TRBJ2-1, with 10 positions matching TRBD2. The germline gives CDR1 ENHRY, CDR2 SYGVKD. V dropped 2 bases and J dropped 9; count of bases not matched to a gene: 10. The CDR3 has 16 amino acids. The CDR3 is CAISEVGAGGPGEQFF. The CDR3 nucleotides read TGTGCCATCAGTGAGGTCGGAGCGGGAGGGCCTGGTGAGCAGTTCTTC.

Notes on this clone: The sample contains more than one DNA sequence encoding this CDR3. This chain uses TRBV5-1 with TRBJ1-3; 7 bases agree with TRBD1. Germline trimming cut 3 bases from V and 2 bases from J; bases unmatched to any gene: 2. The CDR3 consists of 14 residues. Germline V gives CDR1 SGHRS, CDR2 YFSETQ. CDR3 region: CASSSGTAGNTIYF. In DNA, the CDR3 is TGCGCCAGCAGCTCTGGGACAGCTGGAAACACCATATATTTT.

The genes are TRBV18 and TRBJ1-3; 12 bases map to TRBD1. The CDR3 length is 16 residues. With V trimmed by 3 bases and J by 4 bases, 4 bases remained unmatched. Per germline, CDR1 KGHSH and CDR2 LQKENI. CDR3: CASSPRGQGAGNTIYF. DNA for the CDR3: TGTGCCAGCTCACCCCGGGGACAGGGGGCCGGAAACACCATATATTTT.

The chain is built from TRBV6-5 and TRBJ1-1, with D perhaps matching TRBD1 (5 bases). There are 13 residues in the CDR3. V was cut by 2 bases and J by 5 bases, with 9 bases left in between. The V gene's germline CDR1 is MNHEY and CDR2 SVGAGI. DNA for the CDR3: TGTGCCAGCAGTTACAGGGGAGGGACTGAAGCTTTCTTT. Translation gives CASSYRGGTEAFF.

This sequence joins TRBV5-4 and TRBJ2-7; 10 nucleotides align to TRBD1. The germline V gene has CDR1 SGHNT and CDR2 YYREEE (reference sequence). The CDR3 is 14 residues long. Trimming cost V 4 bases and J 6 bases; bases outside gene matches: 7. The CDR3 DNA sequence: TGTGCCAGCAGCCTCGGGACAGGGGAAGGCGAGCAGTACTTC. Residues: CASSLGTGEGEQYF.

The chain recombines TRBV29-1 with TRBJ2-7; possible D gene TRBD1, 7 bases. The V gene's germline CDR1 is SQVTM and CDR2 ANQGSEA. The length of the CDR3 is 14 residues. The ends were cut back, 2 bases at V and 4 bases at J, with 15 bases in the middle. The CDR3 loop is CSVETAGGSYEQYF. CDR3 sequence (DNA): TGCAGCGTTGAAACGGCAGGGGGGAGTTACGAGCAGTACTTC.

The sample holds one count of this clone. The DNA for the CDR3 is TGTGCCAGCTCACCAGGGGGGAGCATGAACACTGAAGCTTTCTTT. Translation gives CASSPGGSMNTEAFF. This chain uses TRBV18 with TRBJ1-1; D is possibly TRBD1 (5 bases). Germline-derived CDR1 and CDR2 are KGHSH and LQKENI. V was cut by 2 bases and J by 0 bases, with 10 bases left in between. The CDR3 spans 15 residues. Full variable domain (missing parts from reference TRBV18 and TRBJ1-1): NAGVMQNPRHLVRRRGQEARLRCSPMKGHSHVYWYRQLPEEGLKFMVYLQKENIIDESGMPKERFSAEFPKEGPSILRIQQVVRGDSAAYFCASSPGGSMNTEAFFGQGTRLTVV.

The chain uses TRBV28 and TRBJ1-5, with TRBD1 identical over 7 bases. CDR3 length: 15 amino acids. J was trimmed by 3 bases and V by 4 bases; bases with no gene match: 6. CDR1 and CDR2 (germline): MDHEN, SYDVKM. The CDR3 bases are TGTGCCAGCAGTTCAACAGGGGCTGACAATCAGCCCCAGCATTTT. Translation: CASSSTGADNQPQHF.

V is TRBV27 and J is TRBJ1-5; TRBD1 might be the D (6 bases). The CDR3 is 16 residues long. The ends were cut back, 2 bases at V and 2 bases at J, with 13 bases in the middle. The germline V gene has CDR1 MNHEY and CDR2 SMNVEV (reference sequence). CDR3 nucleotides: TGTGCCAGCAGTTTAGGGACAAGCGCCCGCAATCAGCCCCAGCATTTT. Translated: CASSLGTSARNQPQHF.

The rearrangement uses TRBV14 and TRBJ2-1, with D tentatively TRBD1 (6 bases). The CDR3 contains 15 residues. Germline V gene sequence: CDR1 SGHDN, CDR2 FVKESK. V shed 2 bases and J shed 6 bases, with 14 bases lying between them. The CDR3 sequence: CASSQTGLMINEQFF. The CDR3, as DNA: TGTGCCAGCAGCCAAACAGGGTTGATGATCAATGAGCAGTTCTTC.

The CDR3, as DNA: TGTGCCAGCAGCCTCACAACCTACGAGCAGTACTTC. Its protein is CASSLTTYEQYF. This chain links TRBV12-3 or TRBV12-4 with TRBJ2-7; D gene ambiguous. The CDR3 is 12 residues long. Between the trimmed V and J ends, which lost 6 bases and 2 bases, there was a span of 8 bases.

V usage is TRBV6-5 and J usage is TRBJ2-1, with 10 bases aligning to TRBD2. The V gene end was trimmed by 6 bases and the J gene end by 12 bases; junction bases not matched to a gene: 11. The CDR3 totals 14 residues. CDR1 is MNHEY and CDR2 is SVGAGI in the germline V gene. The CDR3, as DNA: TGTGCCAGCAGCCCCGGGACTAGCGACCTGGGGCAGTTCTTC. Protein: CASSPGTSDLGQFF.

The rearrangement uses TRBV6-5 and TRBJ1-1, with 8 bases lining up with TRBD1. V lost 10 bases and J lost 8; bases outside the gene matches: 6. Germline V gene sequence: CDR1 MNHEY, CDR2 SVGAGI. The CDR3 is made up of 11 amino acids. The CDR3 DNA sequence: TGTGCCACTGGAAGACAGGGGGAAGCTTTCTTT. Residues: CATGRQGEAFF.

The V and J genes are TRBV30 and TRBJ2-7; D perhaps matches TRBD2 (6 bases). With 0 bases removed from V and 5 bases from J, the gap between germline ends came to 11 bases. CDR3 length: 13 amino acids. Germline V gene lookup returns CDR1 GTSNPN and CDR2 SVGIG (reference sequence). Here the CDR3 reads CAWSVRGRNEQYF. CDR3 bases: TGTGCCTGGAGTGTACGGGGGAGAAACGAGCAGTACTTC. Full variable domain (outside the CDR3, taken from reference TRBV30 and TRBJ2-7): SQTIHQWPATLVQPVGSPLSLECTVEGTSNPNLYWYRQAAGRGLQLLFYSVGIGQISSEVPQNLSASRPQDRQFILSSKKLLLSDSGFYLCAWSVRGRNEQYFGPGTRLTVT.

As DNA, the CDR3 is TGTGCCAGCTCACTAACCGGGACAGGGGAGGGCTCACCCCTCCACTTT. It yields the protein CASSLTGTGEGSPLHF. The rearrangement links TRBV18 to TRBJ1-6; 10 bases are a match to TRBD1. Germline trimming cut 4 bases from V and 10 bases from J; bases unmatched to any gene: 10. This CDR3 spans 16 amino acids. Germline V gene sequence: CDR1 KGHSH, CDR2 LQKENI.

The rearrangement uses TRBV4-1 and TRBJ1-4; possible D gene TRBD1, 5 bases. V lost 0 bases to trimming and J lost 8 bases, with 13 bases between them. The CDR3 is made up of 15 amino acids. Germline values: CDR1 MGHRA, CDR2 YSYEKL. Here the CDR3 reads CASSQDRQGGEKLFF. DNA for the CDR3: TGCGCCAGCAGCCAAGATAGGCAGGGAGGGGAAAAACTGTTTTTT.

This chain links TRBV15 with TRBJ1-2; 10 positions agree with TRBD1. The CDR3 sequence is 17 residues long. Per germline, CDR1 LNHNV and CDR2 YYDKDF (reference sequence). The V segment lost 3 bases and the J segment 4 bases; nucleotides outside the gene matches: 11. The CDR3 region is CATSSPGTGVLGYGYTF. The CDR3 coding sequence is TGTGCCACCAGCAGCCCCGGGACAGGGGTACTCGGCTATGGCTACACCTTC.

This chain links TRBV27 with TRBJ1-1, with D uncertain. The CDR3 loop spans 13 amino acids. Germline-derived CDR1 and CDR2 are MNHEY and SMNVEV (reference sequence). V was pared by 7 bases and J by 0 bases, with 9 bases between. CDR3 sequence (DNA): TGTGCCAGCAATAACGGGTTGAACACTGAAGCTTTCTTT. This sequence encodes CASNNGLNTEAFF.